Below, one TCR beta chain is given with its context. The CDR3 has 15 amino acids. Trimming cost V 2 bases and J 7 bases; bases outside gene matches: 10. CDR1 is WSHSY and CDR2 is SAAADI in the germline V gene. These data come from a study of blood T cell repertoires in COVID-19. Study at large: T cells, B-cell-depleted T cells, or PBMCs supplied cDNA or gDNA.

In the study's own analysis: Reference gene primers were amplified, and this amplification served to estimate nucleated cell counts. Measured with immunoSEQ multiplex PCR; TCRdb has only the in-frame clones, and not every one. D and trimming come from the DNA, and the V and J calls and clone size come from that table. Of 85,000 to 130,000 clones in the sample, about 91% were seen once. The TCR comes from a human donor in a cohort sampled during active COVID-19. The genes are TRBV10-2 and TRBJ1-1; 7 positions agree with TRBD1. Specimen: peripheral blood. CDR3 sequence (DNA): TGCGCCAGCAGTGAGATTCGGACAGGCCCCGATGAAGCTTTCTTT. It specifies CASSEIRTGPDEAFF.